Below, 10 T cell receptor beta chains from the same sample are listed, as sequenced in a study of long-term antiretroviral therapy in people with HIV. Running of the v3.0 immunoSEQ assay took place at survey level. Some clones are missing from TCRdb's copy, which holds only in-frame ones; the method was immunoSEQ multiplex PCR. The sample includes 15,000 to 20,000 clones, more than 75% of them seen just once. This specimen consisted of unsorted PBMCs, obtained 6.9 years after starting antiretroviral therapy. These receptors came from a man aged 50 to 59 with HIV.

This clone was found once. This chain joins TRBV7-8 and TRBJ2-1; 11 bases line up with TRBD2. There are 18 residues in the CDR3. With 1 base clipped from V and 3 bases from J, the junction kept 8 bases outside the gene matches. Germline CDR1 is SGHVS and CDR2 is FQNEAQ. CDR3 region: CASSLEASGRTFYNEQFF. The CDR3, as DNA: TGTGCCAGCAGCTTAGAGGCTAGCGGGAGGACTTTCTACAATGAGCAGTTCTTC.

The chain joins TRBV15 to TRBJ2-7; D is uncertain. CDR1 and CDR2 (germline): LNHNV, YYDKDF (reference sequence). Trimming took off 0 bases at V and 1 base at J, with 7 bases between the two ends. The CDR3 runs 14 residues. The CDR3 DNA is TGTGCCACCAGCAGAGATGTCTTTTCCTACGAGCAGTACTTC. Protein: CATSRDVFSYEQYF. Variable domain in full (rest from reference TRBV15 and TRBJ2-7): DAMVIQNPRYQVTQFGKPVTLSCSQTLNHNVMYWYQQKSSQAPKLLFHYYDKDFNNEADTPDNFQSRRPNTSFCFLDIRSPGLGDTAMYLCATSRDVFSYEQYFGPGTRLTVT.

The chain combines TRBV29-1 with TRBJ2-4; D is unresolved. Germline V gives CDR1 SQVTM, CDR2 ANQGSEA. V lost 5 bases and J lost 0, with 14 bases in between. This CDR3 is 15 amino acids long. Written as DNA, the CDR3 is TGCAGCGTTCTTCGGGTTCTGGAAGCCAAAAACATTCAGTACTTC. Amino acid sequence: CSVLRVLEAKNIQYF.

The chain carries TRBV29-1 and TRBJ2-7; TRBD1 agrees at 9 bases. CDR3 length equals 14 residues. Germline V gene lookup returns CDR1 SQVTM and CDR2 ANQGSEA. V gave up 3 bases and J gave up 2 bases; unmatched junction bases: 5. The CDR3: CSVDVRQGAYEQYF. CDR3 DNA: TGCAGCGTTGATGTGAGACAGGGGGCCTACGAGCAGTACTTC.

This clone turned up a few times. The chain couples TRBV29-1 to TRBJ2-7, with a weak D call TRBD1 (6 bases). V lost 2 bases and J lost 5, with 7 bases in between. This CDR3 contains 11 residues. Germline V gene data show CDR1 as SQVTM and CDR2 as ANQGSEA. CDR3 sequence: CSVERGNEQYF. CDR3 nucleotides: TGCAGCGTTGAAAGGGGGAACGAGCAGTACTTC.

The V gene is TRBV14, the J gene TRBJ2-5; weak D call: TRBD2 (6 bases). The closer fit of TRBJ2-7 to the DNA end suggests the J call may be wrong. This CDR3 is built from 15 residues. Germline CDR1 is SGHDN and CDR2 is FVKESK. CDR3 loop: CASSQYSGLGYEQYF. The CDR3 DNA reads as TGTGCCAGCAGCCAATACTCGGGACTTGGCTACGAGCAGTACTTC.

This chain uses TRBV4-2 with TRBJ2-7; D is possibly TRBD2 (5 bases). The CDR3 consists of 16 residues. CDR1 LGHNA and CDR2 YNFKEQ come from the germline V gene. Trimming pared 0 bases from V and 4 bases from J, leaving 16 bases between. CDR3 residues: CASSQDPGSGNYEQYF. The CDR3 coding sequence is TGTGCCAGCAGCCAAGACCCGGGGTCCGGGAATTACGAGCAGTACTTC.

Only one count was recorded for this clone. The rearrangement uses TRBV27 and TRBJ2-1, with TRBD2 identical over 8 bases. CDR3 length: 16 amino acids. V trimming: 3 bases; J trimming: 4 bases; junction bases outside the gene matches: 8. CDR1 MNHEY and CDR2 SMNVEV come from the germline V gene (reference sequence). The CDR3, as DNA: TGTGCCAGCAGTTTGGCAAGCGGGGGACTTTACAATGAGCAGTTCTTC. Translating it yields CASSLASGGLYNEQFF.

The chain has TRBV9 and TRBJ2-1, with D perhaps assigned TRBD1 or TRBD2 (5 bases each). V lost 4 bases, J lost 4 bases, and 18 bases lay in between. Germline-derived CDR1 and CDR2 are SGDLS and YYNGEE. CDR3 length equals 16 residues. The CDR3 DNA reads TGTGCCAGCAGCACCCTTGGGGGTTACTCATACAATGAGCAGTTCTTC. This sequence encodes CASSTLGGYSYNEQFF.

This sequence joins TRBV9 and TRBJ2-7; D call uncertain. Trimming took 4 bases from V and 3 from J, leaving 14 bases between them. This CDR3 comprises 14 residues. Germline V gene data show CDR1 as SGDLS and CDR2 as YYNGEE. The CDR3 DNA is TGTGCCAGCAGCCCCAAGCCGTATTTCTACGAGCAGTACTTC. Its protein product is CASSPKPYFYEQYF. The entire variable domain, with the rest obtained from reference TRBV9 and TRBJ2-7, is as follows: DSGVTQTPKHLITATGQRVTLRCSPRSGDLSVYWYQQSLDQGLQFLIQYYNGEERAKGNILERFSAQQFPDLHSELNLSSLELGDSALYFCASSPKPYFYEQYFGPGTRLTVT.